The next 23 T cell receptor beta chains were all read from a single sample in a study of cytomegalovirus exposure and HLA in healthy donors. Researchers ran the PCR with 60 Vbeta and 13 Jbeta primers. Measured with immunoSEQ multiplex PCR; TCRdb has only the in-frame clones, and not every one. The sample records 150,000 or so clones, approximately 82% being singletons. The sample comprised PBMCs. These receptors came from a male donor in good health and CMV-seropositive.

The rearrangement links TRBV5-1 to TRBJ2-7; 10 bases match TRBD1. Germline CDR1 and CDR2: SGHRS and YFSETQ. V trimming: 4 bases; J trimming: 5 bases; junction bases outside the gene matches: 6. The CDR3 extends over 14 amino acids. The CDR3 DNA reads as TGCGCCAGCAGCGGGACAGGGGTGTCCCACGAGCAGTACTTC. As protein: CASSGTGVSHEQYF.

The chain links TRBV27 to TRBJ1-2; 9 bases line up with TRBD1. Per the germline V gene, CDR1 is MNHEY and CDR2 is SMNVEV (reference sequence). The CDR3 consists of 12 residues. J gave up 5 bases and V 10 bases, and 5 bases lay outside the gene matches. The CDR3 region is CATGDRVYGYTF. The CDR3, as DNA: TGTGCCACCGGGGACAGGGTTTATGGCTACACCTTC.

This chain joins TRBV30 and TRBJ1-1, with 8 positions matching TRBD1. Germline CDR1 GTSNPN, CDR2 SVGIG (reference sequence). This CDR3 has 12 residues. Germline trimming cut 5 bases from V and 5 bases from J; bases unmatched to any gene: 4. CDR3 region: CAWGTGGTEAFF. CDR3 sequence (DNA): TGTGCCTGGGGGACAGGAGGGACTGAAGCTTTCTTT.

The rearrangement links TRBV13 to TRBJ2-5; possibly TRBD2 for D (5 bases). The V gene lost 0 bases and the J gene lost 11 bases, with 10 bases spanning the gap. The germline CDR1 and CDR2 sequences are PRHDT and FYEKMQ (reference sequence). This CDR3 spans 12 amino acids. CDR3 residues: CASSLGGREQYF. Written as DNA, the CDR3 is TGTGCCAGCAGCTTAGGGGGGAGAGAGCAGTACTTC.

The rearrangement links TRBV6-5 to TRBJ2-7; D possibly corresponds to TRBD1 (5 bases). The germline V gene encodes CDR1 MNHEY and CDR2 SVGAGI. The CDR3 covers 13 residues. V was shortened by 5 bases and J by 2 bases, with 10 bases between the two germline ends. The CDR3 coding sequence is TGTGCCAGCAGTAACAGGTTAGCCTACGAGCAGTACTTC. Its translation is CASSNRLAYEQYF.

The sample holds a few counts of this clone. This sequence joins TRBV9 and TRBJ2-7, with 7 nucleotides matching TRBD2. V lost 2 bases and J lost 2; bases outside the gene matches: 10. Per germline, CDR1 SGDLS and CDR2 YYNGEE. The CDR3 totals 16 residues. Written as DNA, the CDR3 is TGTGCCAGCAGCGTCGGATCCGGGACTACTACCTACGAGCAGTACTTC. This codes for CASSVGSGTTTYEQYF.

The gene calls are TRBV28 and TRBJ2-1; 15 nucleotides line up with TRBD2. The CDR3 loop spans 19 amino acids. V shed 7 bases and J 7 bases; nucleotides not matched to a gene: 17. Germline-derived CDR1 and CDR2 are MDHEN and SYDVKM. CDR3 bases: TGTGCCAGCAATACAGAGTGGATGGGACTAGCGGGAGGTAAAAATGAGCAGTTCTTC. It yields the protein CASNTEWMGLAGGKNEQFF. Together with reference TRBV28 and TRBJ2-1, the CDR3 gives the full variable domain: DVKVTQSSRYLVKRTGEKVFLECVQDMDHENMFWYRQDPGLGLRLIYFSYDVKMKEKGDIPEGYSVSREKKERFSLILESASTNQTSMYLCASNTEWMGLAGGKNEQFFGPGTRLTVL.

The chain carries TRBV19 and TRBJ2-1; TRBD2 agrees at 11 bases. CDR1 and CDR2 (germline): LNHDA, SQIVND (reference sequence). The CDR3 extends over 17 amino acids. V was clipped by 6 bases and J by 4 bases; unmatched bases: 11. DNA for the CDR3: TGTGCCAGTAGCAATATAGCGGGAGGGAAAGGGTACAATGAGCAGTTCTTC. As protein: CASSNIAGGKGYNEQFF.

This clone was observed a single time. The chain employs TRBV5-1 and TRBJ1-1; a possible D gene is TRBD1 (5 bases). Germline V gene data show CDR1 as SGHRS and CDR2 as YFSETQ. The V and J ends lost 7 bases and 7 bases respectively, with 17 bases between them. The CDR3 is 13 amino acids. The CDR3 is CASGPLTDFEAFF. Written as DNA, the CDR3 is TGCGCCAGCGGCCCACTGACAGATTTTGAAGCTTTCTTT.

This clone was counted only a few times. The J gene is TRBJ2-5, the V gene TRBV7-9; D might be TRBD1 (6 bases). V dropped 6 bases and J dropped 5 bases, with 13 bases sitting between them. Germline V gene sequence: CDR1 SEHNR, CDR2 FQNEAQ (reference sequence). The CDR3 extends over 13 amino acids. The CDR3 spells CASRSGQPETQYF. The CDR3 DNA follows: TGTGCCAGCAGATCAGGACAGCCCGAGACCCAGTACTTC.

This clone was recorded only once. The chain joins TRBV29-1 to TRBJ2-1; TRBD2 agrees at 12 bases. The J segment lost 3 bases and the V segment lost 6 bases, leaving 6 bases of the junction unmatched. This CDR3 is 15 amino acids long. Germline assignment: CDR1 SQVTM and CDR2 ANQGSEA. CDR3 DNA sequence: TGCAGCGTCGATGGGACTAGCGGGCTCTACAATGAGCAGTTCTTC. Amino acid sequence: CSVDGTSGLYNEQFF.

The CDR3 DNA reads TGTGCCAGCAGCTTACGGGGGGGGACAGTGAACCGACAAGAGACCCAGTACTTC. Its protein is CASSLRGGTVNRQETQYF. The chain is built from TRBV7-2 and TRBJ2-5; a possible D gene is TRBD2 (8 bases). V was trimmed by 2 bases and J by 2 bases, leaving 21 bases between them. The CDR3 totals 18 residues. Germline lookup yields CDR1 SGHTA and CDR2 FQGNSA. The entire variable domain, with the rest obtained from reference TRBV7-2 and TRBJ2-5, is as follows: GAGVSQSPSNKVTEKGKDVELRCDPISGHTALYWYRQSLGQGLEFLIYFQGNSAPDKSGLPSDRFSAERTGGSVSTLTIQRTQQEDSAVYLCASSLRGGTVNRQETQYFGPGTRLLVL.

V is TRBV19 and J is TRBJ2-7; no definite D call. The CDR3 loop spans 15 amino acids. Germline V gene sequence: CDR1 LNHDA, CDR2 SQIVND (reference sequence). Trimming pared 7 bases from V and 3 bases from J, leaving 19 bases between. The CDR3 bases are TGTGCCAGTAACTATAAACGCCTAAAGAACTACGAGCAGTACTTC. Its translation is CASNYKRLKNYEQYF.

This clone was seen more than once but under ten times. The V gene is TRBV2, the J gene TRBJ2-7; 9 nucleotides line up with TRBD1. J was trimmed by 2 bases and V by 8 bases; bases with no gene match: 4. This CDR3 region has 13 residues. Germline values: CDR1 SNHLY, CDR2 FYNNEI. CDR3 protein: CASEGQGPYEQYF. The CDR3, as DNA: TGTGCCAGCGAGGGACAGGGACCCTACGAGCAGTACTTC.

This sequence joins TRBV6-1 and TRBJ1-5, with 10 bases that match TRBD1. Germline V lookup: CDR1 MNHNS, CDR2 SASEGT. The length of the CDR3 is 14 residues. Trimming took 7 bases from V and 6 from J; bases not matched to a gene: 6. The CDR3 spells CASILTGGSQPQHF. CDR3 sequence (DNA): TGTGCCAGCATTTTGACAGGGGGCAGTCAGCCCCAGCATTTT.

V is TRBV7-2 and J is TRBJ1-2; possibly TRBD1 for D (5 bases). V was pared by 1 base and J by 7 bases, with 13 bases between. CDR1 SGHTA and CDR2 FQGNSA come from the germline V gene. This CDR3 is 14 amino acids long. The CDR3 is CASSLGPATGGYTF. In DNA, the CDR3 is TGTGCCAGCAGCTTAGGGCCAGCTACAGGTGGCTACACCTTC.

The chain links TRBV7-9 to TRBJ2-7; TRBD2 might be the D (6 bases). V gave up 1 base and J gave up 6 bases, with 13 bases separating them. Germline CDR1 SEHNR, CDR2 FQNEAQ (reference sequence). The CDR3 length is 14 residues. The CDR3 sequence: CASSLGLVTGEQYF. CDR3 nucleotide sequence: TGTGCCAGCAGCTTAGGACTAGTAACAGGCGAGCAGTACTTC.

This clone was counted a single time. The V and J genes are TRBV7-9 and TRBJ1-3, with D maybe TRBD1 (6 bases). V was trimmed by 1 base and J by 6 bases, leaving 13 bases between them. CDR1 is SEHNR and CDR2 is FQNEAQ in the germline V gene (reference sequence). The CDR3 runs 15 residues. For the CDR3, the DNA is TGTGCCAGCAGCTTAGGGACAGTCGATAAAAACACCATATATTTT. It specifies CASSLGTVDKNTIYF.

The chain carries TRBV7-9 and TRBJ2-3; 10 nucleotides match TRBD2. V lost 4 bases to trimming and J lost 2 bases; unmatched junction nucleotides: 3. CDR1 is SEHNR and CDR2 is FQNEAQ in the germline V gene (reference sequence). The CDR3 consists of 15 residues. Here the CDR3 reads CASSSGLANTDTQYF. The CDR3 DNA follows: TGTGCCAGCAGCTCGGGACTAGCGAACACAGATACGCAGTATTTT.

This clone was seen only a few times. CDR3 sequence (DNA): TGTGCCAGCAGCTATAGACAGACTGCTAACTATGGCTACACCTTC. Translation gives CASSYRQTANYGYTF. The chain links TRBV5-6 to TRBJ1-2; D is possibly TRBD1 (5 bases). The V end lost 3 bases, the J end lost 0 bases, and 12 bases lay between the germline ends. CDR1 SGHDT and CDR2 YYEEEE come from the germline V gene. The CDR3 loop spans 15 amino acids.

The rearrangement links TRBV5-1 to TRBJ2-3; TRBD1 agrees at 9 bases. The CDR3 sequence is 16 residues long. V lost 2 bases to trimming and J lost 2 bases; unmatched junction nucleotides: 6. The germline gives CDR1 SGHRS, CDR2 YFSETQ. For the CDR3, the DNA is TGCGCCAGCAGCTTCGGACAGGGGAGGAACACAGATACGCAGTATTTT. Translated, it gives CASSFGQGRNTDTQYF.

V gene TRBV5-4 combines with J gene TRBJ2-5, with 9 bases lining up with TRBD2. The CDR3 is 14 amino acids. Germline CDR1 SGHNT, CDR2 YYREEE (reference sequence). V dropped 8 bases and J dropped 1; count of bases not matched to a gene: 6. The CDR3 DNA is TGTGCCAGTCGGGCGGGGGGGCCCCAAGAGACCCAGTACTTC. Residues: CASRAGGPQETQYF.

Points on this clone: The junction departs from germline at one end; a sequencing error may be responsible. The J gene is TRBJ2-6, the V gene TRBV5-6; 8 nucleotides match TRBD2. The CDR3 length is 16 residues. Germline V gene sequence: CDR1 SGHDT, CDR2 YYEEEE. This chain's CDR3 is CASSPGGWGGANGLTF. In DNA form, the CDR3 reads TGTGCCAGCAGCCCGGGGGGGTGGGGTGGGGCCAACGGCCTGACTTTC.